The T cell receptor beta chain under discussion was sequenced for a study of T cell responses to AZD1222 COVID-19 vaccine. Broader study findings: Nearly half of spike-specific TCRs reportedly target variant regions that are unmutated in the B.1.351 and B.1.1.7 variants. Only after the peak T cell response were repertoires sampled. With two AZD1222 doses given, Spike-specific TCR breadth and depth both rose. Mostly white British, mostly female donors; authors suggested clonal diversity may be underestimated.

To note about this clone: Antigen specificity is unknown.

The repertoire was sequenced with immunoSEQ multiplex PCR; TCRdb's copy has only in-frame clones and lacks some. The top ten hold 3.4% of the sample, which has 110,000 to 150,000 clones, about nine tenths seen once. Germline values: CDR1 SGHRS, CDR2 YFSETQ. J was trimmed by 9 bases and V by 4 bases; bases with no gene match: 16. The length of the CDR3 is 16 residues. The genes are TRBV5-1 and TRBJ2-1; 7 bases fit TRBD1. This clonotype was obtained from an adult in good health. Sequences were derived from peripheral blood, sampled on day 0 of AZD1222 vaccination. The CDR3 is CASSNNPQGTGTEQFF. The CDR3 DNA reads TGCGCCAGCAGCAATAACCCACAGGGGACGGGGACTGAGCAGTTCTTC.